A single T cell receptor beta chain is shown here with its context. Its target antigen remains unknown. No base-level quality is on record; no much larger clone is a single base apart. Receptor libraries were prepared by PCR. TCRdb lists the instrument as Illumina HiSeq 2000. TCRdb redid the processing of the public reads, applying fastp at Q25 and MiXCR, and retained in-frame beta chains. Rows with a matching CDR3 protein are joined into one entry that keeps the most common DNA and genes. The sample table records some 21,000 distinct CDR3 sequences; roughly 43% of these occur just once. The ten largest account for around an eighth of the sample. The germline V gene sets CDR1 to MNHGY and CDR2 to SVAAGI. The junction shows trimming of 3 bases on V and 3 bases on J, and the gene matches do not reach 4 bases of it. The CDR3 runs 15 residues from the cysteine to the phenylalanine. Only the CDR3 portion is preserved as DNA: 45 bases, with reading frame beginning at the first base.

This specimen belongs to a study of tumor-infiltrating lymphocytes in oesophageal squamous cell carcinoma (dated by TCRdb to the mid-2010s). Sequenced input: normal esophageal tissue next to the tumor. The sequence came from a male donor with esophageal squamous cell carcinoma. The sequence links TRBV6-9 to TRBJ2-2, with 7 junctional bases fitting TRBD1. The sequenced DNA is TGTGCCAGCAGTTACGGAACAGGGGACACCGGGGAGCTGTTTTTT. This encodes CASSYGTGDTGELFF.